The clone carrying this T cell receptor beta chain occurred a few times. The antigen is undetermined. TCRdb processed the 5' RACE reads anew with MiXCR; each CDR3 protein has one entry. This sample has some 350,000 distinct CDR3 sequences; 8.5% to 10% occur once, and the top ten carry 15% to 20%. Germline CDR1 is WNHNN and CDR2 is SYGVQD (reference sequence). The CDR3 spans 14 residues. Trimming left V 6 bases short and J 0 bases short, with 9 bases between. These data originate in a study of T cells after yellow fever vaccination. General study points: Overall, a small share of clonotypes was seen in both CD4 and CD8 compartments.

The receptor was derived from a man aged 18 to 35 who received the YFV17D yellow fever vaccine. Sequenced material: PBMCs, taken on the day of the first yellow fever vaccination. The V and J genes are TRBV10-1 and TRBJ2-4; D gene ambiguous. CDR3 sequence reads: CASSTDLAKNIQYF. DNA for the CDR3: TGCGCCAGCAGCACAGACCTAGCCAAAAACATTCAGTACTTC.